The text below deals with one T cell receptor beta chain. Its antigen is not yet known. No qualities accompany the bases; no much larger clone lies one base away. Libraries were prepared through 5' RACE. TCRdb names Illumina HiSeq 2000 as the instrument used. A universal primer binding site was added through template switching, and the final cDNA carried a unique molecular identifier so that TCR cDNA molecules could be counted accurately. First-strand cDNA for TCR alpha and beta chains was synthesized from specific primers in the conserved constant-segment region. Each cDNA library was double barcoded, with a SMART-Mk sample barcode plus Illumina barcodes, to control for contamination. Two successive PCR steps introduced TruSeq adapter sequences along with Illumina sample barcodes. The Illumina HiSeq platform was used with custom primers to sequence TCR alpha and beta cDNA libraries. Regarding the original processing steps: Unique molecular identifiers were extracted from raw reads with MiGEC, and CDR3 positions were determined with MiXCR. Recombination models were inferred per individual with the repgenHMM and IGoR tools using an EM algorithm. Shared clonotypes were analyzed with the tcR package in R, and sharing was normalized by the product of cloneset sizes. To study raw recombination without the effects of thymic and clonal selection, out-of-frame nonproductive sequences were analyzed. TCRdb reprocessed the public reads (quality trimming at Q25 with fastp, clone calling with MiXCR) and kept in-frame beta chains. Identical CDR3 proteins give one entry, which carries the most common genes and DNA. V and J calls and clone size were set by TCRdb, not the authors. The sample table records under 250,000 distinct CDR3 sequences; over 8% of these occur just once. The ten largest clonotypes hold 5.1% of the sample.

The data originate from a study of identical twins listed by TCRdb under 2016. About the investigation overall: TCR alpha and beta repertoires from monozygotic twins, unrelated adults of various ages and cord blood were deep-sequenced to test whether fetal clonotypes persist. Replicate twin experiments were performed at different times using different library preparation protocols to rule out contamination.

Study-wide findings and limitations: Because the same donors could not be followed over many years, conclusions were based on cross-sectional statistical analysis. Abundant cord blood beta clonotypes carried fewer insertions; young adult naive repertoires showed a weaker similar trend, while memory repertoires showed none. Out-of-frame TCR alpha sharing in monozygotic twins was systematically underestimated by recombination models, whereas sharing between unrelated individuals was in agreement with the recombination models. Zero-insertion analyses could be partly confounded by invariant T cells such as MAIT and iNKT, although diverse VJ usage argued against such confounding for most clonotypes. Compared with coincidental sharing between unrelated individuals, an excess of low generation-probability sequences was observed among out-of-frame TCR alpha sequences shared between twins. A weaker excess of twin sharing was found in beta out-of-frame sequences because the signal-to-noise ratio was lowered by fewer shared sequences.

Every donor in the study was a healthy Caucasian. Miltenyi CD45RO+ enrichment and human naive T-cell isolation kits were used to isolate memory (CD45RO+) and naive T cells from PBMC. The CDR3 numbers 15 residues from cysteine through phenylalanine. The sequence is cut down to CDR3 DNA, 45 bases in frame from base 1. The CDR1 and CDR2 encoded by the germline V gene are SGHRS and YFSETQ. Compared with germline, V lacks 4 bases and J lacks 3 bases; bases without a gene match: 4. The receptor comes from a young woman in good health. The chain uses TRBV5-1 and TRBJ1-2, with TRBD1 matching 12 junction bases. Material for sequencing was memory (CD45RO+) T cells sorted from blood. What the cell subset or site label conveys for this sample: CD45RO+ enriched T cells. The bases are TGCGCCAGCAGCCAGGGACAGGGGGCATACTATGGCTACACCTTC. Its protein reads: CASSQGQGAYYGYTF.